These T cell receptor beta chains were read from a single sample in a study of blood T cell repertoires in COVID-19. Generated by immunoSEQ multiplex PCR, the TCRdb table keeps only in-frame clones and is missing some. This table has fewer than 250,000 clones, roughly 80% appearing once. Sample: PBMCs or T cells enriched from blood (not recorded which). The receptors come from a woman in her forties or fifties who had been exposed to COVID-19. Both conserved end residues are part of each CDR3. The D gene is left open where the match is weak. Only some rows state a clone size, as once, few, many or a class for expanded clones.

cdr3_length: 14; clone_size: few; j_call: TRBJ1-2; v_call: TRBV28; d_call: TRBD1; cdr3_nt: TGTGCCAGCAGTTCTACGGACAGGGGCTATGGCTACACCTTC; cdr3_aa: CASSSTDRGYGYTF
cdr3_length: 15; clone_size: NA; j_call: TRBJ2-2; v_call: TRBV28; d_call: NA; cdr3_nt: TGTGCCAGCAGTTCGAAGGGACACAACACCGGGGAGCTGTTTTTT; cdr3_aa: CASSSKGHNTGELFF
cdr3_length: 13; clone_size: NA; j_call: TRBJ1-1; v_call: TRBV15; d_call: TRBD1; cdr3_nt: TGTGCCACCAGTAGGGACAGCAGGACTGAAGCTTTCTTT; cdr3_aa: CATSRDSRTEAFF
cdr3_length: 15; clone_size: NA; j_call: TRBJ2-3; v_call: TRBV2; d_call: NA; cdr3_nt: TGTGCCAGCAGTGGGGCAGGCCAGGCCACAGATACGCAGTATTTT; cdr3_aa: CASSGAGQATDTQYF
cdr3_length: 17; clone_size: few; j_call: TRBJ2-5; v_call: TRBV6-2/TRBV6-3; d_call: TRBD2; cdr3_nt: TGTGCCAGCAGCCAGAGAGGGGCGGGGGGGTCTTCAGAGACCCAGTACTTC; cdr3_aa: CASSQRGAGGSSETQYF
cdr3_length: 14; clone_size: NA; j_call: TRBJ1-1; v_call: TRBV5-4; d_call: NA; cdr3_nt: TGTGCCATCCGCTCCGGTGGGAGGAACACTGAAGCTTTCTTT; cdr3_aa: CAIRSGGRNTEAFF
cdr3_length: 13; clone_size: NA; j_call: TRBJ1-5; v_call: TRBV7-2; d_call: NA; cdr3_nt: TGTGCCAGCAGCTCGGGGGAAGGGCGGCCCCAGCATTTT; cdr3_aa: CASSSGEGRPQHF
cdr3_length: 15; clone_size: few; j_call: TRBJ2-1; v_call: TRBV19; d_call: TRBD1; cdr3_nt: TGTGCCAGTAGTGTCAAGGGACAGGCATACAATGAGCAGTTCTTC; cdr3_aa: CASSVKGQAYNEQFF
cdr3_length: 14; clone_size: NA; j_call: TRBJ2-1; v_call: TRBV7-8; d_call: NA; cdr3_nt: TGTGCCAGCAGCCCCGACCCAGGGGTCAATGAGCAGTTCTTC; cdr3_aa: CASSPDPGVNEQFF
cdr3_length: 15; clone_size: NA; j_call: TRBJ1-5; v_call: TRBV6-1; d_call: NA; cdr3_nt: TGTGCCAGCAGTGAAAGTCAGGGCTTACATCAGCCCCAGCATTTT; cdr3_aa: CASSESQGLHQPQHF
cdr3_length: 14; clone_size: few; j_call: TRBJ2-7; v_call: TRBV2; d_call: TRBD1; cdr3_nt: TGTGCCAGCAGGGGAACCGGGACAGGGTACGAGCAGTACTTC; cdr3_aa: CASRGTGTGYEQYF
cdr3_length: 12; clone_size: NA; j_call: TRBJ1-2; v_call: TRBV29-1; d_call: NA; cdr3_nt: TGCAGCGTTGGGGAGGGTTTTTATGGCTACACCTTC; cdr3_aa: CSVGEGFYGYTF
cdr3_length: 14; clone_size: NA; j_call: TRBJ1-5; v_call: TRBV21-1; d_call: NA; cdr3_nt: TGTGCCAGCAGCAAGGCACAGGGCTGTCAGCCCCAGCATTTT; cdr3_aa: CASSKAQGCQPQHF
cdr3_length: 15; clone_size: NA; j_call: TRBJ1-2; v_call: TRBV5-6; d_call: NA; cdr3_nt: TGTGCCAGCAGCTTGGTGGGAGGCGTCGGATATGGCTACACCTTC; cdr3_aa: CASSLVGGVGYGYTF
cdr3_length: 13; clone_size: NA; j_call: TRBJ2-1; v_call: TRBV19; d_call: TRBD1; cdr3_nt: TGTGCCAGTAGTCGGGACAGGACCCATGAGCAGTTCTTC; cdr3_aa: CASSRDRTHEQFF
cdr3_length: 12; clone_size: NA; j_call: TRBJ2-3; v_call: TRBV12-5; d_call: TRBD2; cdr3_nt: TGTGCTAGTGGTGGGGACTATGATACGCAGTATTTT; cdr3_aa: CASGGDYDTQYF
cdr3_length: 13; clone_size: NA; j_call: TRBJ1-2; v_call: TRBV7-9; d_call: NA; cdr3_nt: TGTGCCAGCAGCCCTGAGAGTAACTATGGCTACACCTTC; cdr3_aa: CASSPESNYGYTF
cdr3_length: 14; clone_size: NA; j_call: TRBJ1-1; v_call: TRBV15; d_call: NA; cdr3_nt: TGTGCCACCTCTTTTGGGGGCCAGAACACTGAAGCTTTCTTT; cdr3_aa: CATSFGGQNTEAFF
cdr3_length: 15; clone_size: once; j_call: TRBJ2-5; v_call: TRBV11-2; d_call: NA; cdr3_nt: TGTGCCAGCAGCTTTGGTGCCACCCAGCAAGAGACCCAGTACTTC; cdr3_aa: CASSFGATQQETQYF
cdr3_length: 15; clone_size: NA; j_call: TRBJ1-1; v_call: TRBV5-6; d_call: NA; cdr3_nt: TGTGCCAGCAGCCTTTGGGTCCAAATAAGCGCTGAAGCTTTCTTT; cdr3_aa: CASSLWVQISAEAFF
cdr3_length: 16; clone_size: NA; j_call: TRBJ2-7; v_call: TRBV5-8; d_call: TRBD1; cdr3_nt: TGTGCCAGCAATATACTGGGGACAGCGAGCTCCTACGAGCAGTACTTC; cdr3_aa: CASNILGTASSYEQYF
cdr3_length: 12; clone_size: NA; j_call: TRBJ1-1; v_call: TRBV12-3/TRBV12-4; d_call: TRBD1; cdr3_nt: TGTGCCAGCAGTTTAAGGACAGGGAGAGCTTTCTTT; cdr3_aa: CASSLRTGRAFF
cdr3_length: 13; clone_size: NA; j_call: TRBJ2-7; v_call: TRBV11-1; d_call: TRBD1; cdr3_nt: TGTGCCAGCAGCTCCGGACAGGGCACCGAGCAGTACTTC; cdr3_aa: CASSSGQGTEQYF
cdr3_length: 13; clone_size: few; j_call: TRBJ1-5; v_call: TRBV12-5; d_call: NA; cdr3_nt: TGTGCTAGTGCCCGAGCGGGCAATCAGCCCCAGCATTTT; cdr3_aa: CASARAGNQPQHF
cdr3_length: 16; clone_size: NA; j_call: TRBJ2-1; v_call: TRBV24-1; d_call: TRBD1; cdr3_nt: TGTGCCACCAGTGATGCCCCGGGACAGGGGAGAAGTGAGCAGTTCTTC; cdr3_aa: CATSDAPGQGRSEQFF
cdr3_length: 12; clone_size: NA; j_call: TRBJ2-3; v_call: TRBV2; d_call: TRBD2; cdr3_nt: TGTGCCAACATGGGTAGCGGGGATACGCAGTATTTT; cdr3_aa: CANMGSGDTQYF
cdr3_length: 14; clone_size: NA; j_call: TRBJ2-1; v_call: TRBV9; d_call: TRBD1; cdr3_nt: TGTGCCAGCAGCGGGGGACAGAGGGTCGATGAGCAGTTCTTC; cdr3_aa: CASSGGQRVDEQFF